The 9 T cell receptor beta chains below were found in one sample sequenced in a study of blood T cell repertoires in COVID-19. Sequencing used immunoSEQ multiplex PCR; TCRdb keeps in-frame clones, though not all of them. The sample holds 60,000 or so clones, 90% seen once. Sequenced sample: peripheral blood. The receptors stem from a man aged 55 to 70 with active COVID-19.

The CDR3 DNA reads TGCGCCAGCAGTCAGCCAGGGGGCGAAGATAATTCACCCCTCCACTTT. This sequence encodes CASSQPGGEDNSPLHF. This sequence joins TRBV23-1 and TRBJ1-6; 8 nucleotides match TRBD1. TRBV23-1 is marked as an open reading frame, function uncertain. The trim removed 3 bases at V and 5 bases at J, leaving 6 bases unmatched. This CDR3 is built from 16 residues.

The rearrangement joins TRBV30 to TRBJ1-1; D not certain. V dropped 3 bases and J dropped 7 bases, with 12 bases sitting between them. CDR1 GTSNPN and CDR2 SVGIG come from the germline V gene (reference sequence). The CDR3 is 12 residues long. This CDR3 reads CAWRTGRIEAFF. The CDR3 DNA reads TGTGCCTGGAGGACCGGGAGGATTGAAGCTTTCTTT.

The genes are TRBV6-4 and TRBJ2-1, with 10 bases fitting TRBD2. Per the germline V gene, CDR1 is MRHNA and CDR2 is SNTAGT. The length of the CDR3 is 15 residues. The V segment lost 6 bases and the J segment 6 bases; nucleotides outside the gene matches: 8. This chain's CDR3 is CASRALAGVGNEQFF. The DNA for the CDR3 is TGTGCCAGCAGAGCCCTAGCGGGAGTGGGCAATGAGCAGTTCTTC.

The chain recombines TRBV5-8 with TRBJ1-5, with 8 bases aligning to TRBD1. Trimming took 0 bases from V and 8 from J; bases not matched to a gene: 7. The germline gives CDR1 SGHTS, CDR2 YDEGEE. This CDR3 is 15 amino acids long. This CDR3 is CASSLGQGSREPQHF. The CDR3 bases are TGTGCCAGCAGCTTGGGACAGGGGTCGAGGGAGCCCCAGCATTTT.

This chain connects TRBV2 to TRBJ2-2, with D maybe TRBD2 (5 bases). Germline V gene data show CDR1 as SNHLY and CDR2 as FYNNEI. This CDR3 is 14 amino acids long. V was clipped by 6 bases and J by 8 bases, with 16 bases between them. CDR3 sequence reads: CASSLWAAEGELFF. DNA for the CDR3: TGTGCCAGCAGCCTCTGGGCAGCGGAGGGGGAGCTGTTTTTT.

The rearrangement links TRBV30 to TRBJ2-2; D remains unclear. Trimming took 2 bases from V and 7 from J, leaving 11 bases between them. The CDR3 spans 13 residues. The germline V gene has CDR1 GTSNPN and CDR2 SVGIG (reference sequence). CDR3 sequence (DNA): TGTGCCTGGAGTAGTCTAGTCGGCGGGGAGCTGTTTTTT. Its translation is CAWSSLVGGELFF.

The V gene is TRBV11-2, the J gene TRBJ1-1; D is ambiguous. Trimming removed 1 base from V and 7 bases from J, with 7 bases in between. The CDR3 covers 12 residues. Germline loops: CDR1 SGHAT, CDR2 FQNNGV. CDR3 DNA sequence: TGTGCCAGCAGCTTAGTCGGGTTTGAAGCTTTCTTT. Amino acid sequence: CASSLVGFEAFF.

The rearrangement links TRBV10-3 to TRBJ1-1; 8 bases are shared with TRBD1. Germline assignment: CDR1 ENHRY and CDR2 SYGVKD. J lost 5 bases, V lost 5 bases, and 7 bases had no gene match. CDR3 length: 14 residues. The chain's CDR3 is CAISPGGAGTEAFF. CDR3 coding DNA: TGTGCCATCAGTCCAGGGGGCGCGGGAACTGAAGCTTTCTTT.

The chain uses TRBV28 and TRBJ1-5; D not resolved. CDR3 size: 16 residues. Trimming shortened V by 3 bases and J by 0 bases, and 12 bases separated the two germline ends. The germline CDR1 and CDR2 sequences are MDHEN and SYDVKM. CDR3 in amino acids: CASSFLTDYSNQPQHF. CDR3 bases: TGTGCCAGCAGTTTTCTAACAGACTATAGCAATCAGCCCCAGCATTTT.